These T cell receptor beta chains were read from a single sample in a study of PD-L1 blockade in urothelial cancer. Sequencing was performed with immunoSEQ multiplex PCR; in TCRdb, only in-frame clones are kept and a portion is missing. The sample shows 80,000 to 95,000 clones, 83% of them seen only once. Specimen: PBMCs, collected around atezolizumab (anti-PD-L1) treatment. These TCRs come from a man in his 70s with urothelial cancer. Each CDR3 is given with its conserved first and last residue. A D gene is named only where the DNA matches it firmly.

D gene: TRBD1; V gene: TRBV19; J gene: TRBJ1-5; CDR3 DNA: TGTGCCAGTAGTATTGGACAGGGGGGTCAGCCCCAGCATTTT; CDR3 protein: CASSIGQGGQPQHF
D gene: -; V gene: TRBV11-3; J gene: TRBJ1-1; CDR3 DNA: TGTGCCAGCAGCTTAAGCAGGGTGGATGAAGCTTTCTTT; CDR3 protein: CASSLSRVDEAFF
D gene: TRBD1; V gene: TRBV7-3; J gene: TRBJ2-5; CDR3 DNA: TGTGCCAGCAGCTCCGGGACAGGGGGAGAGACCCAGTACTTC; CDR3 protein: CASSSGTGGETQYF
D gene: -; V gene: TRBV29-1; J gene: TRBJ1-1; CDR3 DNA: TGCAGCGTTGGGGAGGGGCCGGGCACTGAAGCTTTCTTT; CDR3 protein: CSVGEGPGTEAFF
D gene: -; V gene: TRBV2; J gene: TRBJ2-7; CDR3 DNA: TGTGCCAGCAGTGCCTCAGGGGGGCACGAGCAGTACTTC; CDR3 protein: CASSASGGHEQYF
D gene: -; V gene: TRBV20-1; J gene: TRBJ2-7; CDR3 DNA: TGCAGTGCTCTCTTGAATCGGGAGCAGTACTTC; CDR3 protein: CSALLNREQYF
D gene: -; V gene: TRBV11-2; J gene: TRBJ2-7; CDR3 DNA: TGTGCCAGCAGCTTATCTGCGACAACCTACGAGCAGTACTTC; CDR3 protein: CASSLSATTYEQYF
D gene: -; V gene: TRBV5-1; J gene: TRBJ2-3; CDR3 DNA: TGCGCCAGCAGCTTGGAGCGGGGCACAGATACGCAGTATTTT; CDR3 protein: CASSLERGTDTQYF
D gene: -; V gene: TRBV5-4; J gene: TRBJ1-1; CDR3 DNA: TGTGCCAGCAGCCTCCCCGGCATGGGAGGCACTGAAGCTTTCTTT; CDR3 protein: CASSLPGMGGTEAFF
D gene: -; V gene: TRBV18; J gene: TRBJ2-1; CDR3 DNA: TGTGCCAGCTCACCTAGCAATGAGCAGTTCTTC; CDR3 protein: CASSPSNEQFF
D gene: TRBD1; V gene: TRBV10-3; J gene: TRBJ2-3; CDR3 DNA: TGTGCCATCAGGACGGACAGGTATAGCACAGATACGCAGTATTTT; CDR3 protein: CAIRTDRYSTDTQYF
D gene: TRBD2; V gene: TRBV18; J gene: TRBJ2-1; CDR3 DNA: TGTGCCAGCTCGCACCGAGGGAGTGCTTCTAGCGGGAAGAATGAGCAGTTCTTC; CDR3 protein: CASSHRGSASSGKNEQFF
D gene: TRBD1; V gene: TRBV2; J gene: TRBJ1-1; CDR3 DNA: TGTGCCAGCAGTGAAACTAAGGGACAGGGTGAAGCTTTCTTT; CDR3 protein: CASSETKGQGEAFF
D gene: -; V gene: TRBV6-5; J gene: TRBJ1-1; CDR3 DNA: TGTGCCAGCAGGTACACCTTTTCGGGTTTGAACACTGAAGCTTTCTTT; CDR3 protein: CASRYTFSGLNTEAFF
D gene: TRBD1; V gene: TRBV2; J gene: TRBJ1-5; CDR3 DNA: TGTGCCAGCAGGGGACAGGGGGCCGCACAGCCCCAGCATTTT; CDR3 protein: CASRGQGAAQPQHF
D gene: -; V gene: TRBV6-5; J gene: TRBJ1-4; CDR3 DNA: TGTGCCAGCAGTTACGCAGGAGGAGTAAATGAAAAACTGTTTTTT; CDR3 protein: CASSYAGGVNEKLFF
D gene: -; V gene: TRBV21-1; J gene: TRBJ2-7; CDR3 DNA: TGTGCCAGCAGCAATTCCGGGACAGACCACTACGAGCAGTACTTC; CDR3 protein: CASSNSGTDHYEQYF
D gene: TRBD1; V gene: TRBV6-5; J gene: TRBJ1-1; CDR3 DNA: TGTGCCAGCAGTCCCTGGACAGGGGAATACACTGAAGCTTTCTTT; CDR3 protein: CASSPWTGEYTEAFF
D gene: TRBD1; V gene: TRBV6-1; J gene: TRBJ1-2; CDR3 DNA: TGTGCCAGCAGTGAAGATGGAGGGGGCCATGGCTACACCTTC; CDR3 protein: CASSEDGGGHGYTF
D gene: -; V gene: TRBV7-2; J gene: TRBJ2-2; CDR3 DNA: TGTGCCAGCAGCTTCACCGGTCTAGCCAAAACCGGGGAGCTGTTTTTT; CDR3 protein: CASSFTGLAKTGELFF
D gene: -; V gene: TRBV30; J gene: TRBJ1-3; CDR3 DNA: TGTGCCTGGAGGAAAGCCGGAAACACCATATATTTT; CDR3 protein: CAWRKAGNTIYF
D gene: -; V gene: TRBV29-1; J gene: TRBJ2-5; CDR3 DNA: TGCAGCGTTGAAGATTTCGGAGAGACCCAGTACTTC; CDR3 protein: CSVEDFGETQYF
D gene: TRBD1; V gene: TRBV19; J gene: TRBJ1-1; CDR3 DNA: TGTGCCAGTAGTATCCGGGGACAGGGGGCATCGACTTTCTTT; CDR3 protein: CASSIRGQGASTFF